The 17 T cell receptor beta chains presented below share a single source sample, sequenced in a study of Tregs in tolerant kidney transplant recipients. Sequenced by immunoSEQ multiplex PCR; TCRdb stores in-frame clones only, minus some. Of just under 65,000 clones in the sample, 95% to 98% were seen once. The source was Tregs from blood, collected before the transplant. The receptor set was obtained from a human donor who received a combined kidney and bone marrow transplant.

The rearrangement joins TRBV30 to TRBJ1-5, with 7 nucleotides matching TRBD1. The junction had 1 base not matched to a gene; V was cut back by 0 bases and J by 5 bases. This CDR3 has 13 residues. CDR1 and CDR2 (germline): GTSNPN, SVGIG (reference sequence). CDR3 in amino acids: CAWSVGGHQPQHF. The CDR3 region has the DNA TGTGCCTGGAGTGTAGGGGGCCATCAGCCCCAGCATTTT.

V usage is TRBV6-1 and J usage is TRBJ2-5, with 11 bases lining up with TRBD1. CDR3 length: 13 residues. The V gene's germline CDR1 is MNHNS and CDR2 SASEGT. The J segment lost 2 bases and the V segment lost 8 bases, leaving 1 base of the junction unmatched. CDR3 in DNA: TGTGCCAGCCGGGACAGGGGGCAAGAGACCCAGTACTTC. This encodes CASRDRGQETQYF.

This chain uses TRBV21-1 with TRBJ2-7; the table assigns TRBD2, which was not confirmed against the DNA. TRBV21-1 is an annotated pseudogene. The CDR3 loop spans 18 amino acids. The DNA for the CDR3 is TGTGCCAGCAGCAAGTTATGGAGGGGACTAGCGGGAGGTTGCGAGCAGTACTTC. This codes for CASSKLWRGLAGGCEQYF.

The chain carries TRBV2 and TRBJ2-1; TRBD2 matches at 8 bases. The CDR3 contains 16 residues. The germline CDR1 and CDR2 sequences are SNHLY and FYNNEI. The J segment lost 5 bases and the V segment lost 4 bases, leaving 10 bases of the junction unmatched. The CDR3 coding sequence is TGTGCCAGCAGTGGGGCGACTAGCGACCCTAACAATGAGCAGTTCTTC. Its translation: CASSGATSDPNNEQFF.

In its sample, this clone was seen once. This chain links TRBV19 with TRBJ2-7; 8 nucleotides line up with TRBD1. V dropped 6 bases and J dropped 2; count of bases not matched to a gene: 3. CDR3 length: 13 amino acids. The germline CDR1 and CDR2 sequences are LNHDA and SQIVND (reference sequence). The CDR3 nucleotides read TGTGCCAGTAGGAAACAGGGGGCCTACGAGCAGTACTTC. Protein product: CASRKQGAYEQYF. The complete variable domain, with remaining parts taken from reference TRBV19 and TRBJ2-7, reads DGGITQSPKYLFRKEGQNVTLSCEQNLNHDAMYWYRQDPGQGLRLIYYSQIVNDFQKGDIAEGYSVSREKKESFPLTVTSAQKNPTAFYLCASRKQGAYEQYFGPGTRLTVT.

The V and J genes are TRBV30 and TRBJ2-5; 12 bases are a match to TRBD2. Germline V lookup: CDR1 GTSNPN, CDR2 SVGIG (reference sequence). The CDR3 sequence is 14 residues long. The CDR3 spells CAMTSGSRRETQYF. The DNA of the CDR3 is TGTGCGATGACTAGCGGGAGTCGGAGAGAGACCCAGTACTTC.

This chain connects TRBV2 to TRBJ2-6; TRBD1 might be the D (5 bases). V was cut by 3 bases and J by 2 bases, with 5 bases left in between. This CDR3 comprises 14 residues. Germline V gene lookup returns CDR1 SNHLY and CDR2 FYNNEI. CDR3 sequence reads: CASSDRAGANVLTF. CDR3 nucleotide sequence: TGTGCCAGCAGTGACAGGGCTGGGGCCAACGTCCTGACTTTC.

The V and J genes are TRBV10-3 and TRBJ2-1; no definite D call. Per the germline V gene, CDR1 is ENHRY and CDR2 is SYGVKD. With 5 bases removed from V and 3 bases from J, the gap between germline ends came to 11 bases. This CDR3 has 14 residues. CDR3 DNA: TGTGCCATCAGTCGCGAACAGATCTACAATGAGCAGTTCTTC. This sequence encodes CAISREQIYNEQFF.

V is TRBV30 and J is TRBJ2-1; TRBD2 matches 7 bases. Per the germline V gene, CDR1 is GTSNPN and CDR2 is SVGIG (reference sequence). This CDR3 has 15 residues. Trimming removed 8 bases from V and 3 bases from J; junction bases left unmatched: 13. CDR3 in amino acids: CALTPPGGSYNEQFF. For the CDR3, the DNA is TGTGCCCTAACCCCCCCGGGCGGGAGCTACAATGAGCAGTTCTTC. The complete variable domain, with remaining parts taken from reference TRBV30 and TRBJ2-1, reads SQTIHQWPATLVQPVGSPLSLECTVEGTSNPNLYWYRQAAGRGLQLLFYSVGIGQISSEVPQNLSASRPQDRQFILSSKKLLLSDSGFYLCALTPPGGSYNEQFFGPGTRLTVL.

This chain connects TRBV4-1 to TRBJ2-7; tentatively, D is TRBD1 (6 bases). This CDR3 spans 17 amino acids. Germline-derived CDR1 and CDR2 are MGHRA and YSYEKL. With 4 bases removed from V and 2 bases from J, the gap between germline ends came to 21 bases. The CDR3 DNA is TGCGCCAGCAGCCGCACTACACTGGACAGCACCACCTACGAGCAGTACTTC. This encodes CASSRTTLDSTTYEQYF.

The chain recombines TRBV5-1 with TRBJ2-7; 8 bases align to TRBD2. This CDR3 comprises 14 residues. Per germline, CDR1 SGHRS and CDR2 YFSETQ. J was trimmed by 5 bases and V by 3 bases; bases with no gene match: 7. The CDR3 sequence is CASSWTSRSDEQYF. The CDR3, as DNA: TGCGCCAGCAGCTGGACTAGCAGGTCCGACGAGCAGTACTTC.

The V and J genes are TRBV15 and TRBJ1-5; 7 bases match TRBD1. In germline, CDR1 is LNHNV, CDR2 YYDKDF (reference sequence). V shed 0 bases and J 10 bases; nucleotides not matched to a gene: 6. The CDR3 sequence is 14 residues long. The CDR3 is CATSREQGMSPQHF. The CDR3 nucleotides read TGTGCCACCAGCAGAGAACAGGGGATGTCCCCCCAGCATTTT.

The chain combines TRBV7-9 with TRBJ2-1, with a weak D call TRBD2 (5 bases). The germline CDR1 and CDR2 sequences are SEHNR and FQNEAQ (reference sequence). Trimming left V 1 base short and J 9 bases short, with 16 bases between. The CDR3 is 15 amino acids. The DNA for the CDR3 is TGTGCCAGCAGCTTAGTATTAATGCTAGCAAGTGAGCAGTTCTTC. This gives the protein CASSLVLMLASEQFF.

The genes are TRBV29-1 and TRBJ1-2; 7 bases match TRBD1. Germline V lookup: CDR1 SQVTM, CDR2 ANQGSEA. The CDR3 has 12 residues. V trimming: 5 bases; J trimming: 4 bases; junction bases outside the gene matches: 4. The CDR3 bases are TGCAGCGTTTCAGGGGGGTCCTATGGCTACACCTTC. This gives the protein CSVSGGSYGYTF.

The genes are TRBV18 and TRBJ1-4; 7 bases map to TRBD1. This CDR3 contains 18 residues. Germline CDR1 reads KGHSH; CDR2 reads LQKENI. V lost 0 bases, J lost 0 bases, and 7 bases stayed unmatched. As DNA, the CDR3 is TGTGCCAGCTCACCACCGCAGGGGGGATTGGCAACTAATGAAAAACTGTTTTTT. It codes for CASSPPQGGLATNEKLFF.

This clone was found once. The chain has TRBV4-1 and TRBJ1-1; 8 bases fit TRBD1. Germline V lookup: CDR1 MGHRA, CDR2 YSYEKL. J gave up 7 bases and V 4 bases, and 11 bases lay outside the gene matches. The CDR3 length is 15 residues. The CDR3 loop reads CASSLPPGGDSEAFF. The CDR3 nucleotides read TGCGCCAGCAGCCTACCACCAGGGGGCGATAGTGAAGCTTTCTTT.

In the case of this clone: Other DNA sequences of this sample code for an identical CDR3. The chain links TRBV5-1 to TRBJ2-1; TRBD1 is a possible D gene (6 bases). Per germline, CDR1 SGHRS and CDR2 YFSETQ. The germline V and J ends were trimmed by 3 bases and 0 bases, with 10 bases remaining between them. This CDR3 region has 15 residues. CDR3 region: CASSSQGRSYNEQFF. In DNA, the CDR3 is TGCGCCAGCAGCTCACAGGGACGCTCCTACAATGAGCAGTTCTTC.